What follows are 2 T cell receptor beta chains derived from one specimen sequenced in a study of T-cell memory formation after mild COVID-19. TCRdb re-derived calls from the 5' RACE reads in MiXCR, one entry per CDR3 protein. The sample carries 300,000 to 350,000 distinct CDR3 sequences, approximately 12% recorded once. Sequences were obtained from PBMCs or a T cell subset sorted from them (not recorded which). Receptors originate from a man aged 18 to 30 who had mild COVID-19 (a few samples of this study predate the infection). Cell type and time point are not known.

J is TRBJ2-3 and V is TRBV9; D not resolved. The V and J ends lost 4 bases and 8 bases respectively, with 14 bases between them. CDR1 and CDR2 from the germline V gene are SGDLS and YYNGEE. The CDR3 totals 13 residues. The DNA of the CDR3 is TGTGCCAGCAGCCCACTCTTGGGCGGTACGCAGTATTTT. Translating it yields CASSPLLGGTQYF. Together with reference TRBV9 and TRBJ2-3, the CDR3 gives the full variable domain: DSGVTQTPKHLITATGQRVTLRCSPRSGDLSVYWYQQSLDQGLQFLIQYYNGEERAKGNILERFSAQQFPDLHSELNLSSLELGDSALYFCASSPLLGGTQYFGPGTRLTVL.

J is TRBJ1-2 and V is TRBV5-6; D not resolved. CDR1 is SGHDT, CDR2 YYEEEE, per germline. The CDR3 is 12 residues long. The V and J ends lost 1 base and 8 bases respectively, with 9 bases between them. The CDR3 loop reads CASSLFSAGYTF. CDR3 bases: TGTGCCAGCAGCTTGTTCTCGGCGGGCTACACCTTC.